One TCR beta chain is described in this entry. This sample includes further DNA sequences coding for the same CDR3. This specimen comes from a study of blood T cell repertoires in COVID-19. Only in-frame clones appear in the TCRdb table, and some are missing; sequencing was by immunoSEQ multiplex PCR. The sample carries over 200,000 clones, roughly 85% recorded once. The CDR3 extends over 12 amino acids. Trimming left V 3 bases short and J 3 bases short, with 5 bases between. Germline CDR1 and CDR2: KGHSH and LQKENI. Input material: PBMCs or T cells enriched from blood (not recorded which). This chain connects TRBV18 to TRBJ1-1; D is ambiguous. This TCR was recovered from a middle-aged man who had recovered from COVID-19. DNA for the CDR3: TGTGCCAGCTCACCCTCCCACACTGAAGCTTTCTTT. This codes for CASSPSHTEAFF. Using reference TRBV18 and TRBJ1-1 for the parts outside the CDR3, the full variable domain is NAGVMQNPRHLVRRRGQEARLRCSPMKGHSHVYWYRQLPEEGLKFMVYLQKENIIDESGMPKERFSAEFPKEGPSILRIQQVVRGDSAAYFCASSPSHTEAFFGQGTRLTVV.